Here is one T cell receptor (beta chain) with its context. The data stem from a study of blood T cell repertoires in COVID-19. Germline V CDR1 and CDR2: SGHVS, FNYEAQ. V shed 5 bases and J 2 bases; nucleotides not matched to a gene: 8. The CDR3 is made up of 15 amino acids. TCRdb's table, derived via immunoSEQ multiplex PCR, lists solely in-frame clones and lacks some. Of 200,000 to 250,000 clones in the sample, 80% to 85% are singletons; the top ten hold 4.5% to 6%. The chain recombines TRBV7-6 with TRBJ2-7; TRBD1 aligns across 8 bases. Sequencing was carried out using peripheral blood. The receptor was derived from an older woman who had recovered from COVID-19. In DNA, the CDR3 is TGTGCCAGCAGCGCCCGACAGGGGTCCGCCTACGAGCAGTACTTC. Amino acid sequence: CASSARQGSAYEQYF.